This T cell receptor (beta chain) is drawn from a study of beta chain features in type 1 diabetes. Without exception, sorted populations had purity beyond 98%. Overall study findings and caveats: A PCR bias possibly favoring shorter templates would apply equally to patients and controls. cDNA-based sequencing might over-represent cells highly expressing TCR. Shorter TCRB CDR3s, moderately but significantly so, marked every one of the four CD4+ subsets in Type 1 diabetes patients.

The table lists this clone with a few counts. The antigen is undetermined. The study reverse transcribed the entire isolated RNA, so it sequenced expressed TCRB transcripts. Using immunoSEQ multiplex PCR, the repertoire was profiled, and TCRdb retains in-frame clones only, with some absent. The table records over 300,000 clones, around 9% of them present only once. In germline, CDR1 is SGHDT, CDR2 YYEEEE. Deletions cut 4 bases from V and 4 bases from J, with 12 bases between. This CDR3 spans 14 amino acids. The origin of this receptor is a man aged 25-40 years with type 1 diabetes. Specimen: central memory CD4+ T cells from blood. The rearrangement joins TRBV5-6 to TRBJ1-5; tentatively, D is TRBD1 (5 bases). The CDR3 protein is CASSPGTANQPQHF. The CDR3 DNA reads as TGTGCCAGCAGCCCAGGGACGGCAAATCAGCCCCAGCATTTT.